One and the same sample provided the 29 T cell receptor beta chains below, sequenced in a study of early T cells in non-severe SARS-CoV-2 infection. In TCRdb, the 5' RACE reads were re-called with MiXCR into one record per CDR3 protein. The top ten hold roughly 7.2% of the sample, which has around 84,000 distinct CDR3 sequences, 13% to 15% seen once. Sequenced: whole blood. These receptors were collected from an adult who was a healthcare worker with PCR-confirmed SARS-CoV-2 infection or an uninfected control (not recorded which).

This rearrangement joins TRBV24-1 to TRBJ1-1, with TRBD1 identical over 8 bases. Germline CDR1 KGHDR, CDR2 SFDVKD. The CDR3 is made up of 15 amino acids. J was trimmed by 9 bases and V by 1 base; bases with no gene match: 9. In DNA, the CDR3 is TGTGCCACCAGTGATTTCAAACCGGGACAGGCCCAAGCTTTCTTT. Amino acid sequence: CATSDFKPGQAQAFF.

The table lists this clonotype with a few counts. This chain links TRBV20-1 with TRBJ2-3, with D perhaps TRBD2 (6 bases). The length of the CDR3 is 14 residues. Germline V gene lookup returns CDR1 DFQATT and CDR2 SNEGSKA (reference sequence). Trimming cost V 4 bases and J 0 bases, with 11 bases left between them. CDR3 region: CSAISAGSTDTQYF. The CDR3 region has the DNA TGCAGTGCTATATCGGCGGGAAGCACAGATACGCAGTATTTT.

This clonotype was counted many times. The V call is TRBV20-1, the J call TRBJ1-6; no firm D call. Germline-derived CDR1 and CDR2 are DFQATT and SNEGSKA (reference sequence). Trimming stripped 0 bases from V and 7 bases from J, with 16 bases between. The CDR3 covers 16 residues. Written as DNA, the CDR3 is TGCAGTGCTAGAGACGGGCGGGGTGCGGCCAATTCACCCCTCCACTTT. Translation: CSARDGRGAANSPLHF.

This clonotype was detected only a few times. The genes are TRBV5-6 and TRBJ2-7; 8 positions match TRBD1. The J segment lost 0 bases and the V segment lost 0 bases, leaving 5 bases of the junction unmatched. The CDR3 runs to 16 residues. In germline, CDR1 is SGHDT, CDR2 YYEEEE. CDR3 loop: CASSLGLGQVSYEQYF. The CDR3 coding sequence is TGTGCCAGCAGCTTGGGGTTGGGACAGGTCTCCTACGAGCAGTACTTC.

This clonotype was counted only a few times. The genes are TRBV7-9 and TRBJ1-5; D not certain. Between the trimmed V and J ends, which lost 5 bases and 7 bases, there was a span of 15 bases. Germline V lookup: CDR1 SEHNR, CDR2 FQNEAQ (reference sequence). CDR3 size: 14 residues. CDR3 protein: CASSLTANGQPQHF. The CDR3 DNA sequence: TGTGCCAGCAGCCTGACGGCTAACGGGCAGCCCCAGCATTTT.

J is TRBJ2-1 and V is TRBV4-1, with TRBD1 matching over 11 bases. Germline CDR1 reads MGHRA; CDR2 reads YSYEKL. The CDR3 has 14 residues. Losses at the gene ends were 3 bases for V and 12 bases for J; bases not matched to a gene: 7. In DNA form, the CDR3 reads TGCGCCAGCAGCCAGACCGGGACAGGGGGGCGGCAGTTCTTC. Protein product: CASSQTGTGGRQFF.

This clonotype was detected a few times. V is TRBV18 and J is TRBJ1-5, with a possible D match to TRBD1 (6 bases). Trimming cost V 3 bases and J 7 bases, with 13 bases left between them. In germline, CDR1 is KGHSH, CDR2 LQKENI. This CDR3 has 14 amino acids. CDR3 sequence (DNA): TGTGCCAGCTCACCGGGGGGCCCCGGGCAGCCCCAGCATTTT. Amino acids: CASSPGGPGQPQHF.

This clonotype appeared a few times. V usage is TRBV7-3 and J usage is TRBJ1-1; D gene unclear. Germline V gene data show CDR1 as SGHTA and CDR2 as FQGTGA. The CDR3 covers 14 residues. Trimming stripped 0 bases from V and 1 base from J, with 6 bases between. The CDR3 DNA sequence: TGTGCCAGCAGCTTAACGACGGGGAACACTGAAGCTTTCTTT. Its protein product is CASSLTTGNTEAFF.

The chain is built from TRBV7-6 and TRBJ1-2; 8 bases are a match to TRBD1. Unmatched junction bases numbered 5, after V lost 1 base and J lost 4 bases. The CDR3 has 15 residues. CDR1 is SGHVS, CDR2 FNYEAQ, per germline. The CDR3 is CASSLDQGASYGYTF. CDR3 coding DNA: TGTGCCAGCAGCTTAGATCAGGGGGCGAGCTATGGCTACACCTTC.

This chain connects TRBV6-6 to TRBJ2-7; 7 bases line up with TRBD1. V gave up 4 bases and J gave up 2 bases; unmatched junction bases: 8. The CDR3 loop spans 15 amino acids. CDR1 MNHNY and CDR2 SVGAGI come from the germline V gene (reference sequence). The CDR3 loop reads CASSSTGENPYEQYF. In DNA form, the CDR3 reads TGTGCCAGCAGTTCAACAGGGGAGAACCCCTACGAGCAGTACTTC.

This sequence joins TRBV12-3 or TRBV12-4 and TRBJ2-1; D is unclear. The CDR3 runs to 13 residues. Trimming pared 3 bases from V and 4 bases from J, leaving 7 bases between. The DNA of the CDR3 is TGTGCCAGCAGTTTTTTGGTTTACAATGAGCAGTTCTTC. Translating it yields CASSFLVYNEQFF.

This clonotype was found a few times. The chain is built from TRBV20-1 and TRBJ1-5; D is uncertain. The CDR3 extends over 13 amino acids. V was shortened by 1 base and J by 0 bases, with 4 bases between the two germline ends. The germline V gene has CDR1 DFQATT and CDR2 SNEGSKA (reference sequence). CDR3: CSARGSSNQPQHF. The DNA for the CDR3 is TGCAGTGCTAGAGGAAGTAGCAATCAGCCCCAGCATTTT.

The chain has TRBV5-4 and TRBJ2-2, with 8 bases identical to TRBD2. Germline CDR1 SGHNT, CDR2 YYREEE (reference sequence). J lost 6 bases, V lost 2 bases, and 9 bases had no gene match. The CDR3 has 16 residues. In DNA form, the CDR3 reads TGTGCCAGCAGCTTCGCGGGGACTAGGGGGGCCGGGGAGCTGTTTTTT. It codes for CASSFAGTRGAGELFF.

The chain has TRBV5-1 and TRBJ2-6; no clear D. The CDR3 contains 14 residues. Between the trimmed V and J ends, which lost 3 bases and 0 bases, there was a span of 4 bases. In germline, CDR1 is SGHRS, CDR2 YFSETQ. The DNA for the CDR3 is TGCGCCAGCAGCTCCTTCTCTGGGGCCAACGTCCTGACTTTC. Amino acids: CASSSFSGANVLTF.

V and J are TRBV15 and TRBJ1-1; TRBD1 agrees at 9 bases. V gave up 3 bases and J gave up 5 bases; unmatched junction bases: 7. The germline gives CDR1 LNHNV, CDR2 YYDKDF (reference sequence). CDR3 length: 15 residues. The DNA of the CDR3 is TGTGCCACCAGCAGTGTACAGGGGGCCGGGACTGAAGCTTTCTTT. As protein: CATSSVQGAGTEAFF.

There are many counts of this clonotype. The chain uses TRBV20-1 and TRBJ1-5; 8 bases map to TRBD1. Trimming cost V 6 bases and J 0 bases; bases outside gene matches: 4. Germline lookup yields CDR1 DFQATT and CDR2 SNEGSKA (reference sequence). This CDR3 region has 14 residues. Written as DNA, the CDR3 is TGCAGTGCAGGGACAGGATATAGCAATCAGCCCCAGCATTTT. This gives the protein CSAGTGYSNQPQHF.

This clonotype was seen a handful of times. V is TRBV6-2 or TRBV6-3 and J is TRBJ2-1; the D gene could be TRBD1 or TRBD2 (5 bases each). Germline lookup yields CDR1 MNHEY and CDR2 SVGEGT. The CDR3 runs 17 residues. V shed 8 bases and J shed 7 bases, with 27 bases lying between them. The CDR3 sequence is CASGDPHSSFRLNEQFF. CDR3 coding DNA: TGTGCCAGCGGGGACCCACACTCCAGCTTCCGATTGAATGAGCAGTTCTTC.

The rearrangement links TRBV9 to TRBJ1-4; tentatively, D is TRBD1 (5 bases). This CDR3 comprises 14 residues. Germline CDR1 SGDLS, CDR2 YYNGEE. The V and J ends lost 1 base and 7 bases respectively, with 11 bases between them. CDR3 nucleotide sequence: TGTGCCAGCAGCGTAAGCCACGGGGGTGAAAAACTGTTTTTT. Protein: CASSVSHGGEKLFF.

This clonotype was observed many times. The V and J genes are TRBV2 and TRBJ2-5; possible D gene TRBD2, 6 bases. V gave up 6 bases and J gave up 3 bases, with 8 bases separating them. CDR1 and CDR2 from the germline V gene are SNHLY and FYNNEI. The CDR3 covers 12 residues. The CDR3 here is CASSPGEETQYF. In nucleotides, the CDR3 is TGTGCCAGCAGCCCGGGAGAAGAGACCCAGTACTTC.

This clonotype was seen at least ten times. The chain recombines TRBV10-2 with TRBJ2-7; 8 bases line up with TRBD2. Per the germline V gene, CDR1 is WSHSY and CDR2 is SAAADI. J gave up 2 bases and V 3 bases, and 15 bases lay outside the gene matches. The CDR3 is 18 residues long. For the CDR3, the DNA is TGCGCCAGCAGTGACCCCCTCTCCCCTAGCGGGCCAACCTACGAGCAGTACTTC. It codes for CASSDPLSPSGPTYEQYF.

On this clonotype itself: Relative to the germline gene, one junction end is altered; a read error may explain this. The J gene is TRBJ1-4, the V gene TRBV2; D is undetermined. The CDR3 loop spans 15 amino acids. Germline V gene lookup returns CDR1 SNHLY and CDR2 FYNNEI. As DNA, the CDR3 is TGTGCCAGCAGTGAAGAGACGGGGATTAATGTAAAACTGTTTTTT. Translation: CASSEETGINVKLFF.

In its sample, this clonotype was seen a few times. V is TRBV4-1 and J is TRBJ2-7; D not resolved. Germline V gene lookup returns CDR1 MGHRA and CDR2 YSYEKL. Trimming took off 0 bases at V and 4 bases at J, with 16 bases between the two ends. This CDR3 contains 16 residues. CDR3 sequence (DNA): TGCGCCAGCAGCCAAGATCCCGGGCTGACGGGTTACGAGCAGTACTTC. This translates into CASSQDPGLTGYEQYF.

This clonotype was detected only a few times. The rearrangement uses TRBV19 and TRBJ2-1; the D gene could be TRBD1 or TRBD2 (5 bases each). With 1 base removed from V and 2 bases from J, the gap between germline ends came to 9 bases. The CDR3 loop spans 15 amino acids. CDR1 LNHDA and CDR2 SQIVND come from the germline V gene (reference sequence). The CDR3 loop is CASSIGRGAYNEQFF. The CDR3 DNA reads TGTGCCAGTAGTATAGGCCGGGGCGCCTACAATGAGCAGTTCTTC.

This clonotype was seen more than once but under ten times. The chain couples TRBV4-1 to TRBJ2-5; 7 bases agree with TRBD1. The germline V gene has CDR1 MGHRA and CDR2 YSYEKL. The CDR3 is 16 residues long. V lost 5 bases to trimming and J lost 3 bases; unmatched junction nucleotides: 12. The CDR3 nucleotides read TGCGCCAGCAGCGAAACCCCCGGGACAGCTAAAGAGACCCAGTACTTC. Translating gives CASSETPGTAKETQYF.

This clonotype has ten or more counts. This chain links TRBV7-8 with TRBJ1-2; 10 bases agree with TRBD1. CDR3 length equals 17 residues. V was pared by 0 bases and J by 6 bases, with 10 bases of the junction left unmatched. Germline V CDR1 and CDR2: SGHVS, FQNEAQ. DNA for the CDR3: TGTGCCAGCAGCTTAGCGATGGGGACAGGGGTTGGCCATGGCTACACCTTC. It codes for CASSLAMGTGVGHGYTF.

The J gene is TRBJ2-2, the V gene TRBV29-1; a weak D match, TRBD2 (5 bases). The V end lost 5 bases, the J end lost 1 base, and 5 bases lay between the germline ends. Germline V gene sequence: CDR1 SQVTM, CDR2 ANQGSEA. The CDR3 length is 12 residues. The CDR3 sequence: CSVRENTGELFF. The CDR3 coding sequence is TGCAGCGTTCGGGAGAACACCGGGGAGCTGTTTTTT.

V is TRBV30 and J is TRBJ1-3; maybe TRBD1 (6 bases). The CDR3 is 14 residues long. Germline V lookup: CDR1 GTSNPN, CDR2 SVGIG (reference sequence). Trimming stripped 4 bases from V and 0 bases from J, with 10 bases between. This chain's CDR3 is CAWNQGSSGNTIYF. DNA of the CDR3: TGTGCCTGGAATCAGGGGAGCTCTGGAAACACCATATATTTT.

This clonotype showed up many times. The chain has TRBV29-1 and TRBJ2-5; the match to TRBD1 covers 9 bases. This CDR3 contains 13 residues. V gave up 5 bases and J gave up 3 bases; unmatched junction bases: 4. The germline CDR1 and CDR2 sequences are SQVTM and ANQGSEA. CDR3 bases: TGCAGCGTTCGTGGGACAGGGAAAGAGACCCAGTACTTC. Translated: CSVRGTGKETQYF.

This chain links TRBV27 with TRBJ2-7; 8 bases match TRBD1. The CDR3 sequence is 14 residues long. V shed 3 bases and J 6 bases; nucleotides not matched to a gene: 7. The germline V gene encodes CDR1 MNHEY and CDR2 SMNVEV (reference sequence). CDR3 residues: CASSLGRGRFEQYF. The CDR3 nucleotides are TGTGCCAGCAGTTTGGGCAGGGGGCGGTTCGAGCAGTACTTC.